These T cell receptor beta chains were read from a single sample in a study of cytomegalovirus exposure and HLA in healthy donors. The method was immunoSEQ multiplex PCR; TCRdb's version includes in-frame clones alone and lacks a portion of them. The data show approximately 120,000 clones, roughly 66% seen once. The material sequenced was PBMCs. Every receptor here comes from a man aged 55 to 69 in good health and CMV-seropositive. Both conserved end residues are trimmed from each CDR3. Clone size is stated in some rows and not others, as once, few, many or a class when expanded.

clone size | J gene | CDR3 length | V gene | CDR3 protein
once | TRBJ2-3 | 14 | TRBV5-1 | ASSPGGQGAVDTQY
NA | TRBJ2-7 | 13 | TRBV2 | AQHRTGTSRHEQY
NA | TRBJ2-7 | 13 | TRBV28 | ASRLAGDHSYEQY
NA | NA | 11 | TRBV4-1 | ASSQSTAYEQY
NA | TRBJ2-7 | 11 | TRBV29-1 | SVAGGAAYEQY
NA | TRBJ2-7 | 13 | TRBV5-1 | ASTPMGQGLYEQY
NA | TRBJ2-2 | 12 | TRBV29-1 | SIRTSGDTGELF
NA | TRBJ2-7 | 13 | TRBV5-4 | ASSRDRGAFYEQY
few | TRBJ2-7 | 14 | TRBV11-2 | ASSLVLAGLLYEQY
NA | TRBJ1-2 | 14 | TRBV23-1 | ALLSGTARLDYGYT
NA | TRBJ2-5 | 10 | TRBV21-1 | ARTGGQETQY
NA | TRBJ1-1 | 12 | TRBV28 | ASSFMQGRTEAF
NA | TRBJ2-1 | 11 | TRBV27 | ACGTDFYNEQF
few | TRBJ2-3 | 14 | TRBV5-6 | ASTLTSGGVTDTQY
few | TRBJ1-2 | 12 | TRBV27 | ASSLGGTGGVYT
NA | TRBJ1-3 | 15 | TRBV18 | ASSPLMGDISGNTIY
NA | TRBJ1-1 | 12 | TRBV11-3 | ASSDNPTNTEAF
NA | TRBJ2-7 | 13 | TRBV21-1 | ASSKTVNYYYEQY
NA | TRBJ2-7 | 10 | TRBV7-9 | ASSLDGQEQY
NA | TRBJ2-1 | 11 | TRBV9 | ASGLAGVNEQF
NA | TRBJ2-5 | 11 | TRBV27 | ASSLSYRETQY
NA | TRBJ2-1 | 13 | TRBV10-1 | ASSVSSGGAVEQF
NA | TRBJ1-1 | 9 | TRBV11-2 | ASSGYTEAF
NA | TRBJ1-6 | 11 | TRBV7-9 | ASSSMRNSPLH
NA | TRBJ1-1 | 12 | TRBV5-1 | ASSRGTGNTEAF
few | TRBJ2-3 | 14 | TRBV5-1 | ASSLDLSGSTDTQY
few | TRBJ1-3 | 13 | TRBV30 | AWSVGRGVGNTIY